This record concerns one TCR beta chain sequence. Trimming stripped 6 bases from V and 0 bases from J, with 9 bases between. CDR1 LGHDT and CDR2 YNNKEL come from the germline V gene (reference sequence). The CDR3 has 14 residues. Researchers made TCR beta libraries by using iRepertoire HTBI primers and running Arm-PCR on CDR3 regions. In the authors' workflow: Across all samples, just over 60 TRBV segments and 14 TRBJ segments were identified. TCRdb re-derived calls from the multiplex PCR reads in MiXCR, one entry per CDR3 protein. These V and J calls derive from TCRdb rather than the authors' analysis. Among about 620,000 distinct CDR3 sequences listed, 15% to 20% were seen once. The data derive from a study of regulatory T cells in long-lasting Graves disease. Sample time point: newly diagnosed GD, antithyroid drugs for less than 3 months. Making the TCR library involved RNA that had been extracted from PBMCs.

The same data also went into a second study, on T cells in Graves' hyperthyroidism and ophthalmopathy. In that study: HTBI primers were the set used in a first-round RT-PCR of the TCR CDR3.

Sequenced here: peripheral blood mononuclear cells (PBMCs), sampled at new diagnosis, from a patient treated with antithyroid drugs. This sequence joins TRBV3-1 and TRBJ2-1; D may be TRBD2 (6 bases). This receptor was obtained from a woman aged 25 to 39 with Graves disease. In DNA form, the CDR3 reads TGTGCCAGCAGAGCGGAGGGCTCCTACAATGAGCAGTTCTTC. Amino acids: CASRAEGSYNEQFF.